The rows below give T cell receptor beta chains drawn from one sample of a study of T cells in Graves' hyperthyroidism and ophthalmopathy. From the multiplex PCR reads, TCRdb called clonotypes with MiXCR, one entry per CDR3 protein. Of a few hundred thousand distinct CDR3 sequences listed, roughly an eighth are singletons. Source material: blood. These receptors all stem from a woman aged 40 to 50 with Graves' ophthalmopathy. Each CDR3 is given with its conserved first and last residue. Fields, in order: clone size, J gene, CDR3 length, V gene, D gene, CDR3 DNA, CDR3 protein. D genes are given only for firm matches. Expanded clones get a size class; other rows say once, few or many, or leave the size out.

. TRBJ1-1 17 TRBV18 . TGTGCCAGCTCACCTGTACTCGGACAGCCGTCGAACACTGAAGCTTTCTTT CASSPVLGQPSNTEAFF
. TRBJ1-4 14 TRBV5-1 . TGCGCCAGCACCCTTGGGCCGGACACAGAAAAACTGTTTTTT CASTLGPDTEKLFF
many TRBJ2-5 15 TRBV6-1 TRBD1 TGTGCCAGCATTGGGACAGGGCTTTCCCAAGAGACCCAGTACTTC CASIGTGLSQETQYF
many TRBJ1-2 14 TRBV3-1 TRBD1 TGTGCCAGCAGCCAGGGACAGGGGGGGTATGGCTACACCTTC CASSQGQGGYGYTF
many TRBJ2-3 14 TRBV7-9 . TGTGCCAGCAGCTTTTCTGCCGTCACAGATACGCAGTATTTT CASSFSAVTDTQYF
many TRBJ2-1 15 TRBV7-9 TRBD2 TGTGCCAGCAGAGGACTAGCGGGAGGCGGGAATGAGCAGTTCTTC CASRGLAGGGNEQFF
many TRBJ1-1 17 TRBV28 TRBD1 TGTGCCAGCAGTTCTACGCAACGAGGGACAGCTAACACTGAAGCTTTCTTT CASSSTQRGTANTEAFF
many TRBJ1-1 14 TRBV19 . TGTGCCAGTAGTTTTAACGGAGGGTACACTGAAGCTTTCTTT CASSFNGGYTEAFF
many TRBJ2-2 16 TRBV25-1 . TGTGCCACCACGGCTAGTTTGGGAGTCGGGACCGGGGAGCTGTTTTTT CATTASLGVGTGELFF
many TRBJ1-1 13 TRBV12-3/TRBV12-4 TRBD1 TGTGCCAGCAGAGGGACAGAGAACACTGAAGCTTTCTTT CASRGTENTEAFF
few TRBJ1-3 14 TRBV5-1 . TGCGCCAGCAGCGTCCCAGGGAGGGAAAACACCATATATTTT CASSVPGRENTIYF
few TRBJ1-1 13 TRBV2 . TGTGCCAGCACAGGTCCGCCGAACACTGAAGCTTTCTTT CASTGPPNTEAFF
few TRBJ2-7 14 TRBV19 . TGTGCCAGTAGTATGAGGGGAAATGGCTACGAGCAGTACTTC CASSMRGNGYEQYF
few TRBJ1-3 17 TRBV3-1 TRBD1 TGTGCCAGCAGCCGCGGGACAGGGGTACGCTCTGGAAACACCATATATTTT CASSRGTGVRSGNTIYF
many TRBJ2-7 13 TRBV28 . TGTGCCAGCAGTTTAACCGACCCTTACGAGCAGTACTTC CASSLTDPYEQYF
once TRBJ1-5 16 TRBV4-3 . TGCGCCAGCAGCCCCCCTTTGGGGGTAGAGGATCAGCCCCAGCATTTT CASSPPLGVEDQPQHF
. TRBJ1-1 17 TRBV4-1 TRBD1 TGCGCCAGCAGCCTAGCTCGCGACAGGGCCGCCGACACTGAAGCTTTCTTT CASSLARDRAADTEAFF
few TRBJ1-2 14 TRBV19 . TGTGCCAGTAGTAGGGACGGAGCCTACTATGGCTACACCTTC CASSRDGAYYGYTF
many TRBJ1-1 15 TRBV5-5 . TGTGCCAGCAGCTTGGGGCCCAGGGAGGTCACTGAAGCTTTCTTT CASSLGPREVTEAFF
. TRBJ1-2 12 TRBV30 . TGTGCCTGGAGCAGACAGGCATATGGCTACACCTTC CAWSRQAYGYTF
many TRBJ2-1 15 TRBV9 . TGTGCCAGCAGCGCCGAGGGGGCGGGAGACAATGAGCAGTTCTTC CASSAEGAGDNEQFF
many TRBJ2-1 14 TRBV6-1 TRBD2 TGTGCCAGCAGGCTAGCGGACTCCTACAATGAGCAGTTCTTC CASRLADSYNEQFF
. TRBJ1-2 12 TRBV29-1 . TGCAGCGTCGCGGACCCTATCTATGGCTACACCTTC CSVADPIYGYTF
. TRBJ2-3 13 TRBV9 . TGTGCCAGCAGCGCGGATGTTGAAGATACGCAGTATTTT CASSADVEDTQYF
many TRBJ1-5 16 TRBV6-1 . TGTGCCAGCAGTGCAAGTACTCAGGGTGGCAATCAGCCCCAGCATTTT CASSASTQGGNQPQHF
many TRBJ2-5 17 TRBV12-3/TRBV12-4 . TGTGCCAGCAGTTCCCCGCTCCGACTGGAATGGGATGAGACCCAGTACTTC CASSSPLRLEWDETQYF
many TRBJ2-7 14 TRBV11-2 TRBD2 TGTGCCAGCAGCTTAGCGGGGGGTGGTAACGAGCAGTACTTC CASSLAGGGNEQYF
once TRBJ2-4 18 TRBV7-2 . TGTGCCAGCAGCTTAGGAGGATGGGGGACGAGCGAGGAAAACATTCAGTACTTC CASSLGGWGTSEENIQYF
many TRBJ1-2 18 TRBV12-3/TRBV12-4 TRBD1 TGTGCCAGCAGCCCGGAGCCGGGACAGGGGGTAAAAAGGGATGGCTACACCTTC CASSPEPGQGVKRDGYTF
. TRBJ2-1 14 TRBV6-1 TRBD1 TGTGCCAGCAGCCGTTTGGGACAGAACAATGAGCAGTTCTTC CASSRLGQNNEQFF